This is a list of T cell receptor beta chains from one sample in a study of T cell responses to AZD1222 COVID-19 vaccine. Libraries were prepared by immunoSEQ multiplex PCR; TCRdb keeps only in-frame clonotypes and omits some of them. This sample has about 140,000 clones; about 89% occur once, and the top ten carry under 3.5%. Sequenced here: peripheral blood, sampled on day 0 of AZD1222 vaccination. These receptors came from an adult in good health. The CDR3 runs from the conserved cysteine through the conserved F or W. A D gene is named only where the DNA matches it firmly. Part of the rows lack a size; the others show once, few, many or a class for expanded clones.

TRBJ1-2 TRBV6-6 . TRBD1 CASRPIGQGPYGYTF TGTGCCAGCAGGCCTATCGGACAGGGCCCATATGGCTACACCTTC
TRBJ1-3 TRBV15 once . CATSPLSGNTIYF TGTGCCACCAGTCCCCTCTCTGGAAACACCATATATTTT
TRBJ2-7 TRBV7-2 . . CASSPRWASYEQYF TGTGCCAGCAGCCCCCGGTGGGCAAGTTACGAGCAGTACTTC
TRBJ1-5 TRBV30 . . CAWSADRRDQPQHF TGTGCCTGGAGTGCTGACAGGAGGGATCAGCCCCAGCATTTT
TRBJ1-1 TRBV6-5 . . CASSRSDRMRTEAFF TGTGCCAGCAGCCGATCCGACAGGATGAGAACTGAAGCTTTCTTT
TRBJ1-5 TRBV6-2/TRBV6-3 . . CASSYDPLYGAGQPQHF TGTGCCAGCAGTTATGATCCCCTTTACGGGGCGGGTCAGCCCCAGCATTTT
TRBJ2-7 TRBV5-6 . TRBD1 CASSFRDSRYYEQYF TGTGCCAGCAGTTTTCGGGACAGCCGATACTACGAGCAGTACTTC
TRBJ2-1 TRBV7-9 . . CASSSTDYRVNNEQFF TGTGCCAGCAGCTCCACGGACTACCGGGTGAACAATGAGCAGTTCTTC
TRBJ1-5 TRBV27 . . CASSPRPGARSNQPQHF TGTGCCAGCAGTCCACGACCGGGAGCCCGGAGCAATCAGCCCCAGCATTTT
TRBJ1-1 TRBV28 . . CASSPWGPDGTEAFF TGTGCCAGTTCTCCTTGGGGGCCAGATGGAACTGAAGCTTTCTTT
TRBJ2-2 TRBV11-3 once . CASSATVNTGELFF TGTGCCAGCAGCGCCACAGTCAACACCGGGGAGCTGTTTTTT
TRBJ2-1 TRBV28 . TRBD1 CASRPPGQDFNEQFF TGTGCCAGCAGACCACCGGGACAGGATTTCAATGAGCAGTTCTTC
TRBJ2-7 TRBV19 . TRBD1 CASSIAGTRGYEQYF TGTGCCAGTAGTATAGCCGGGACCAGGGGGTACGAGCAGTACTTC
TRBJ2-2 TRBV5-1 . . CASIANGANTGELFF TGCGCCAGCATAGCTAATGGGGCGAACACCGGGGAGCTGTTTTTT
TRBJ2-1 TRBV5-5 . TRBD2 CASSRPSSGGINEQFF TGTGCCAGCAGCCGCCCTTCTAGCGGGGGTATCAATGAGCAGTTCTTC
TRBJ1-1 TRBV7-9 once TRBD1 CASSFRLGTGGWNTEAFF TGTGCCAGCAGCTTCCGCCTTGGGACAGGGGGTTGGAACACTGAAGCTTTCTTT
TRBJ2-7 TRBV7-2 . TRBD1 CASSPEGAVSTYEQYF TGTGCCAGCAGCCCAGAGGGGGCGGTTAGCACCTACGAGCAGTACTTC
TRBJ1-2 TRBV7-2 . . CASSAQYLANYGYTF TGTGCCAGCAGCGCCCAGTACTTAGCTAACTATGGCTACACCTTC
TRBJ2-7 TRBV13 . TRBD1 CASQGQEDYEQYF TGTGCCAGTCAAGGACAGGAGGATTACGAGCAGTACTTC
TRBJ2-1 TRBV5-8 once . CASSPLGGIYNEQFF TGTGCCAGCAGCCCCCTTGGGGGCATCTACAATGAGCAGTTCTTC
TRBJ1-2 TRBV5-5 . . CASSQRVPGTFLYGYTF TGTGCCAGCAGCCAGAGGGTCCCGGGGACCTTCCTATATGGCTACACCTTC
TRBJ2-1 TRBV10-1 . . CASSEWRETYNEQFF TGCGCCAGCAGTGAGTGGCGGGAAACCTACAATGAGCAGTTCTTC
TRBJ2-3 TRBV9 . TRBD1 CASSVEGGTGTSTDTQYF TGTGCCAGCAGCGTAGAAGGGGGGACAGGGACTAGCACAGATACGCAGTATTTT
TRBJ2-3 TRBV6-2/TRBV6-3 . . CASSQLGFSSTDTQYF TGTGCCAGCAGTCAACTAGGGTTCTCTAGCACAGATACGCAGTATTTT
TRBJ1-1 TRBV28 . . CASTSGAVGESRAFF TGTGCCAGTACCTCGGGTGCAGTAGGTGAGAGCAGAGCTTTCTTT